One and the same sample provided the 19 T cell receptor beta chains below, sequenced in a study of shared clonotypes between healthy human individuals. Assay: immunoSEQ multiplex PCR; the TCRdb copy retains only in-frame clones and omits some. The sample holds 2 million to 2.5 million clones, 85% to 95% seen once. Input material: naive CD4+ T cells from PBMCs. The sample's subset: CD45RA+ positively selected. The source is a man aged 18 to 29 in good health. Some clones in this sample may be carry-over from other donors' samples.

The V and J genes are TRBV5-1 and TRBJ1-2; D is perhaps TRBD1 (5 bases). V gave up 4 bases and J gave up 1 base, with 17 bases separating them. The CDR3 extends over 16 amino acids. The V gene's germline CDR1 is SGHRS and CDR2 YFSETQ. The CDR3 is CASSMTHQGINYGYTF. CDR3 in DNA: TGCGCCAGCAGCATGACACATCAGGGAATTAACTATGGCTACACCTTC.

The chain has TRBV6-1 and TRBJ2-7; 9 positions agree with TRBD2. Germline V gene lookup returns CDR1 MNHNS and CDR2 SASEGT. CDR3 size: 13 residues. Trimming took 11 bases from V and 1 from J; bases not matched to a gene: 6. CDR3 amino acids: CAGSGSRSYEQYF. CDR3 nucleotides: TGTGCCGGTAGCGGGAGTAGGTCCTACGAGCAGTACTTC.

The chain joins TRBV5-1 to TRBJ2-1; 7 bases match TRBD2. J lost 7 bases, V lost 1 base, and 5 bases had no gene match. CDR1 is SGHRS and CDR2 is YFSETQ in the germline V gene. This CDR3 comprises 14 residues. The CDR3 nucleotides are TGCGCCAGCAGCTTGACCGGACTAGAGAATGAGCAGTTCTTC. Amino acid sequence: CASSLTGLENEQFF.

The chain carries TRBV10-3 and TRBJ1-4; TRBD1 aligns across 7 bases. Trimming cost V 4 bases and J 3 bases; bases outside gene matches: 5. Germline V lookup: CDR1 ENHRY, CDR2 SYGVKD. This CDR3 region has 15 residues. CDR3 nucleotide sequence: TGTGCCATCAGTGGTGGGGACAGATCTAATGAAAAACTGTTTTTT. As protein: CAISGGDRSNEKLFF.

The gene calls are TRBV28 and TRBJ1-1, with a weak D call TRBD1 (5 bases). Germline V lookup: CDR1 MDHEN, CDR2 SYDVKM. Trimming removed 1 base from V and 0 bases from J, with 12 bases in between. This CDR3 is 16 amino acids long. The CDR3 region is CASSLLAGRVNTEAFF. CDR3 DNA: TGTGCCAGCAGTTTATTAGCAGGGAGGGTGAACACTGAAGCTTTCTTT.

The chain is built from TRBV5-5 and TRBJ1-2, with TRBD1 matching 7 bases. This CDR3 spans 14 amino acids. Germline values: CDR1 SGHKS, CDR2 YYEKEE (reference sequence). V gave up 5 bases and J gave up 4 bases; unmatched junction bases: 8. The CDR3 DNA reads TGTGCCAGCAGTTCGAGCGGGACAGCCTATGGCTACACCTTC. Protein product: CASSSSGTAYGYTF. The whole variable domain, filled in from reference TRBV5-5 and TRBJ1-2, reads DAGVTQSPTHLIKTRGQQVTLRCSPISGHKSVSWYQQVLGQGPQFIFQYYEKEERGRGNFPDRFSARQFPNYSSELNVNALLLGDSALYLCASSSSGTAYGYTFGSGTRLTVV.

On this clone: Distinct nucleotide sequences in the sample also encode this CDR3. The CDR3 bases are TGTGCCAGCAGTTCGCCGGTTACTAATGAAAAACTGTTTTTT. Protein: CASSSPVTNEKLFF. V and J are TRBV28 and TRBJ1-4; the D is unclear. Germline V gene sequence: CDR1 MDHEN, CDR2 SYDVKM. This CDR3 region has 14 residues. V shed 4 bases and J shed 2 bases, with 8 bases lying between them.

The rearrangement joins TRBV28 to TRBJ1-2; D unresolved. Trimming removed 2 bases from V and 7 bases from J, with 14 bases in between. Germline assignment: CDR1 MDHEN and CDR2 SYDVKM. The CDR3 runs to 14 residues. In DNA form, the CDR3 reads TGTGCCAGCAGTTTAGTACACTACTCATCTGGCTACACCTTC. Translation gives CASSLVHYSSGYTF.

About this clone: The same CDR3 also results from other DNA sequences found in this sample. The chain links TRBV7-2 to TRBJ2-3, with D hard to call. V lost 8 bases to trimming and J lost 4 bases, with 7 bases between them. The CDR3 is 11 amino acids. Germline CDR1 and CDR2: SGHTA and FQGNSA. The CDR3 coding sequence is TGTGCCAGCCGGGCGGCAGATACGCAGTATTTT. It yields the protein CASRAADTQYF.

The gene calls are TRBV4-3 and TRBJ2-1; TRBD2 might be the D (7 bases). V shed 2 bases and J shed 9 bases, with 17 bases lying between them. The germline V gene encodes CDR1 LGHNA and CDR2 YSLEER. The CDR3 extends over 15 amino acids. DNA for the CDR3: TGCGCCAGCAGCCAACTGACGCCTCGGGGGGCTGAGCAGTTCTTC. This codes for CASSQLTPRGAEQFF.

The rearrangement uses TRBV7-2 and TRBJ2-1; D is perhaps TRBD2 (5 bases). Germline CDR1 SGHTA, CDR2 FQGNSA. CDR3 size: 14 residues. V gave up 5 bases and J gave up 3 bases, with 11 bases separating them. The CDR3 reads CASSQTRFYNEQFF. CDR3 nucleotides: TGTGCCAGCAGCCAAACTAGGTTCTACAATGAGCAGTTCTTC.

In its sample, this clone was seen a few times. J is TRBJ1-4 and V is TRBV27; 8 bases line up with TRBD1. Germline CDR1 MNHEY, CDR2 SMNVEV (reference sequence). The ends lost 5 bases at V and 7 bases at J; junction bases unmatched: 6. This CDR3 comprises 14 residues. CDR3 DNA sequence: TGTGCCAGCAGTATCCGGACAGGGTTTGAAAAACTGTTTTTT. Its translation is CASSIRTGFEKLFF.

CDR3 bases: TGTGCCAGCAAATTTGGACAGGGAGGTTACGAGCAGTACTTC. This translates into CASKFGQGGYEQYF. V and J are TRBV6-5 and TRBJ2-7; 8 bases are a match to TRBD1. The CDR3 covers 14 residues. Germline V CDR1 and CDR2: MNHEY, SVGAGI. Trimming took 7 bases from V and 4 from J; bases not matched to a gene: 9.

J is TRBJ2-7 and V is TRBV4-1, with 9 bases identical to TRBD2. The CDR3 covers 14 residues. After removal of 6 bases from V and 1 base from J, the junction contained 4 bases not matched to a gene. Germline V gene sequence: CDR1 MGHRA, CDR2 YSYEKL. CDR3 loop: CASSQSGRSYEQYF. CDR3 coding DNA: TGCGCCAGCAGTCAAAGCGGGAGGTCCTACGAGCAGTACTTC.

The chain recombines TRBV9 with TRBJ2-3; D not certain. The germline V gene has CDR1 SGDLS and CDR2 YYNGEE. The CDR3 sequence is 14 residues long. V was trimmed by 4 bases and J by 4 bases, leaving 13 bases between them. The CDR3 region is CASSRVGLADTQYF. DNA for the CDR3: TGTGCCAGCAGCAGGGTAGGGTTGGCAGATACGCAGTATTTT. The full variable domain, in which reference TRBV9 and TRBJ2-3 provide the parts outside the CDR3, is DSGVTQTPKHLITATGQRVTLRCSPRSGDLSVYWYQQSLDQGLQFLIQYYNGEERAKGNILERFSAQQFPDLHSELNLSSLELGDSALYFCASSRVGLADTQYFGPGTRLTVL.

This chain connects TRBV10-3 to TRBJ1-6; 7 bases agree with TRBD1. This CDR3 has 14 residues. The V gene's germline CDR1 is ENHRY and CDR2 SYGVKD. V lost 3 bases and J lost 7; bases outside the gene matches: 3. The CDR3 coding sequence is TGTGCCATCAGTGATGGACAGGCCAATTCACCCCTCCACTTT. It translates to CAISDGQANSPLHF.

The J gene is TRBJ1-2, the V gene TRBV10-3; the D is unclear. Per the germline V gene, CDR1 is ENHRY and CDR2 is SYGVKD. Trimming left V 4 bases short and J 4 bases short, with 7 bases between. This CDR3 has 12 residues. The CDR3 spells CAISGGFYGYTF. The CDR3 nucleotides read TGTGCCATCAGTGGTGGGTTCTATGGCTACACCTTC.

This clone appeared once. The CDR3, as DNA: TGTGCCAGCAGCTTCGACCGCACAAACACTGAAGCTTTCTTT. As protein: CASSFDRTNTEAFF. The V gene is TRBV5-6, the J gene TRBJ1-1; no definite D call. The V and J ends lost 2 bases and 2 bases respectively, with 10 bases between them. The CDR3 spans 14 residues. Germline CDR1 and CDR2: SGHDT and YYEEEE.

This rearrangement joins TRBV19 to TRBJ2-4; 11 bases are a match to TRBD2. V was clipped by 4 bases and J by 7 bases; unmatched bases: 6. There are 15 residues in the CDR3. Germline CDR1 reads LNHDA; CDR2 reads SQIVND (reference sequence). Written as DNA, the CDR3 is TGTGCCAGTAGTACTTTAGCGGGAGGGGGGAACATTCAGTACTTC. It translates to CASSTLAGGGNIQYF.